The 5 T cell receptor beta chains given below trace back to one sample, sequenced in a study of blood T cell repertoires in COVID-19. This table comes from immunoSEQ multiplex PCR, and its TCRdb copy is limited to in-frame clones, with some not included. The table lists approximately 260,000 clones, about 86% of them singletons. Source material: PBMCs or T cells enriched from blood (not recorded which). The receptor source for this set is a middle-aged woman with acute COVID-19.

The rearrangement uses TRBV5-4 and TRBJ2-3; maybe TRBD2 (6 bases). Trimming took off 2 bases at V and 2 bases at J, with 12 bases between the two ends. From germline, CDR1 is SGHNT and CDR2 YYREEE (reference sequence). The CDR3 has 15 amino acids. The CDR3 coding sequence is TGTGCCAGCAGCTTCTCTAGCGCATTCACAGATACGCAGTATTTT. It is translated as CASSFSSAFTDTQYF. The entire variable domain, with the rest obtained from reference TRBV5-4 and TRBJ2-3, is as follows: ETGVTQSPTHLIKTRGQQVTLRCSSQSGHNTVSWYQQALGQGPQFIFQYYREEENGRGNFPPRFSGLQFPNYSSELNVNALELDDSALYLCASSFSSAFTDTQYFGPGTRLTVL.

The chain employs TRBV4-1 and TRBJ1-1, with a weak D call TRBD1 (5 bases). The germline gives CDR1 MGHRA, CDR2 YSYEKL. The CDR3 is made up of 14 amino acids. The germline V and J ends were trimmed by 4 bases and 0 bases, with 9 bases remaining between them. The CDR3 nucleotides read TGCGCCAGCAGCCTTAGACAGCTGAACACTGAAGCTTTCTTT. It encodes CASSLRQLNTEAFF.

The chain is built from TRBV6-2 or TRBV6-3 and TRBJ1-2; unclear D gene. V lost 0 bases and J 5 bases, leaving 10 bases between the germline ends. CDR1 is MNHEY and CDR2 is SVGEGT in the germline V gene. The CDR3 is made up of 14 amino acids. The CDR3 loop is CASSYSMVEYGYTF. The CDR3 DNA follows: TGTGCCAGCAGTTACTCGATGGTGGAGTATGGCTACACCTTC.

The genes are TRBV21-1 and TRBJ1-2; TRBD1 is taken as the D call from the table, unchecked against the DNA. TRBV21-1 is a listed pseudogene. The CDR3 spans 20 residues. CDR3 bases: TGTGCCAGCAGCAATGGGAATCTAACAGGACAGGGTAGGGCCTTCTATGGCTACACCTTC. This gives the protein CASSNGNLTGQGRAFYGYTF.

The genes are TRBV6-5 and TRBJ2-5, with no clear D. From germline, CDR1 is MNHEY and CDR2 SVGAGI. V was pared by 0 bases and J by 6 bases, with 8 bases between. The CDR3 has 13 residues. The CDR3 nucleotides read TGTGCCAGCAGTTACTCCGAGGCGCAGACCCAGTACTTC. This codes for CASSYSEAQTQYF.